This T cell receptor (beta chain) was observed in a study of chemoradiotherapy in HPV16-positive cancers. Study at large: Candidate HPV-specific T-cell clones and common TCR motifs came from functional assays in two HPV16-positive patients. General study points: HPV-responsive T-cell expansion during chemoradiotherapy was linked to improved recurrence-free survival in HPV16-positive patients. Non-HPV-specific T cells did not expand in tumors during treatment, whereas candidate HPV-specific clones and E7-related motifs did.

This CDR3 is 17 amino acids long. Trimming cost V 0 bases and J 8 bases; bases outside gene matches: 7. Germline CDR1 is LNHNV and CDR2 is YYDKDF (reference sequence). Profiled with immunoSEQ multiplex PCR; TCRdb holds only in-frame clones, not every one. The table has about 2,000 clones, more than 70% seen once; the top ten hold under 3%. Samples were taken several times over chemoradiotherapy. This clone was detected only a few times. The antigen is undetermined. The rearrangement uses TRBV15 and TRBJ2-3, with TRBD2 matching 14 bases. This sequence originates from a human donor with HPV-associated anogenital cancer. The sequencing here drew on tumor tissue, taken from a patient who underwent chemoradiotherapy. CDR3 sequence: CATSRDMTSGGAGTQYF. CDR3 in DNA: TGTGCCACCAGCAGAGATATGACTAGCGGGGGGGCCGGTACGCAGTATTTT.